This T cell receptor beta chain was sequenced during a study of blood T cell repertoires in COVID-19. Study summary: Some COVID-19 samples were acute and others convalescent; all came from the United States, Italy and Spain. The cDNA or gDNA used as material had been derived from T cells, B-cell-depleted T cells, or PBMCs.

This CDR3 comprises 15 residues. V lost 4 bases to trimming and J lost 1 base; unmatched junction nucleotides: 2. Germline V gives CDR1 SGHRS, CDR2 YFSETQ. Original handling: By means of reference gene primer amplification, nucleated cell counts were estimated. Data came from immunoSEQ multiplex PCR; TCRdb stores just in-frame clones and leaves some out. The V and J calls and clone size are taken from that table; D and trimming were inferred from the DNA. The sample lists more than 85,000 clones, approximately 82% occurring once. The origin of this receptor is a woman aged 80 or older with active or convalescent COVID-19. The sample was peripheral blood. The chain has TRBV5-1 and TRBJ2-3; TRBD1 agrees at 11 bases. The CDR3 region has the DNA TGCGCCAGCAGCCAGGGACAGGGGGGCACAGATACGCAGTATTTT. Translating gives CASSQGQGGTDTQYF.